This entry describes one T cell receptor beta chain. The germline V gene encodes CDR1 MGHRA and CDR2 YSYEKL. This CDR3 has 16 residues. V lost 1 base and J 0 bases, leaving 10 bases between the germline ends. TCRdb keeps only in-frame clones here, not all; method: immunoSEQ multiplex PCR. The sample has about 100,000 clones; 95% to 96% are singletons. This sample is drawn from a study of technical replicates of blood from a handful of donors. The sequence came from a human donor in good health. Material: T cells isolated from PBMCs. V and J are TRBV4-1 and TRBJ1-5; D gene unclear. CDR3 DNA sequence: TGCGCCAGCAGCCAAGCGACACGGAATAGCAATCAGCCCCAGCATTTT. Its translation is CASSQATRNSNQPQHF.